Each of the 20 T cell receptor beta chains below was sequenced from the same sample in a study of response to subunit inactivated influenza vaccine. TCRdb fed the RT-PCR reads into MiXCR, producing one record per CDR3 protein. Here the sample spans fewer than 600,000 distinct CDR3 sequences, 6% to 9% being singletons. The sample here was PBMCs from blood, taken around 2 years after vaccination. The source is a man between 50 and 70 years old who received an inactivated influenza vaccine.

The chain recombines TRBV3-1 with TRBJ2-7, with D possibly being TRBD2 (5 bases). The V end lost 4 bases, the J end lost 6 bases, and 19 bases lay between the germline ends. In germline, CDR1 is LGHDT, CDR2 YNNKEL (reference sequence). The length of the CDR3 is 15 residues. Here the CDR3 reads CASSRTGSTNSEQYF. CDR3 nucleotide sequence: TGTGCCAGCAGCCGAACGGGGAGCACGAACTCCGAGCAGTACTTC.

Ten or more counts support this clonotype. The chain combines TRBV28 with TRBJ2-7, with D unclear. The CDR3 has 15 residues. The V and J ends lost 5 bases and 5 bases respectively, with 19 bases between them. In germline, CDR1 is MDHEN, CDR2 SYDVKM. For the CDR3, the DNA is TGTGCCAGCAGTCTAGGAACCGGGTTAAGGGACGAGCAGTACTTC. Translating it yields CASSLGTGLRDEQYF.

In its sample, this clonotype was seen a few times. The genes are TRBV6-6 and TRBJ2-1; D possibly corresponds to TRBD2 (5 bases). Germline CDR1 is MNHNY and CDR2 is SVGAGI (reference sequence). The V and J ends lost 8 bases and 9 bases respectively, with 11 bases between them. This CDR3 is 11 amino acids long. This CDR3 reads CASSRDIEQFF. As DNA, the CDR3 is TGTGCCAGCTCCCGGGATATTGAGCAGTTCTTC.

The chain links TRBV5-1 to TRBJ2-5; D unresolved. Germline assignment: CDR1 SGHRS and CDR2 YFSETQ. The CDR3 is 16 residues long. V lost 0 bases and J lost 0, with 12 bases in between. The CDR3 bases are TGCGCCAGCAGCTTGGTAGTGGGCTGGTACCAAGAGACCCAGTACTTC. Translation: CASSLVVGWYQETQYF.

The gene calls are TRBV12-3 or TRBV12-4 and TRBJ2-7, with a weak D call TRBD2 (6 bases). V lost 6 bases, J lost 6 bases, and 15 bases lay in between. The CDR3 consists of 13 residues. The CDR3 DNA is TGTGCCAGCAGCCCAGAGATGCGGGGCGAGCAGTACTTC. This gives the protein CASSPEMRGEQYF.

The chain has TRBV11-1 and TRBJ1-1, with 12 bases fitting TRBD1. CDR3 length: 19 amino acids. V gave up 3 bases and J gave up 6 bases; unmatched junction bases: 17. CDR1 is SGHAT, CDR2 FQDESV, per germline (reference sequence). The CDR3 reads CASSFPWPGQGARNAEAFF. The CDR3 bases are TGTGCCAGCAGCTTCCCCTGGCCGGGACAGGGGGCTAGGAATGCTGAAGCTTTCTTT.

The chain carries TRBV5-1 and TRBJ2-2, with 9 bases that match TRBD1. V was pared by 4 bases and J by 5 bases, with 6 bases of the junction left unmatched. The CDR3 is 15 residues long. The germline gives CDR1 SGHRS, CDR2 YFSETQ. The CDR3 region has the DNA TGCGCCAGCAGCACAGACAGGGGGACGACCGGGGAGCTGTTTTTT. It encodes CASSTDRGTTGELFF.

Points on this clonotype: A clone one base away is much larger, so this may be a read error. The chain has TRBV28 and TRBJ2-5; D ambiguous. The V gene's germline CDR1 is MDHEN and CDR2 SYDVKM. This CDR3 has 17 residues. The germline V and J ends were trimmed by 6 bases and 5 bases, with 25 bases remaining between them. CDR3 protein: CASSIAVKSLDGETQYF. CDR3 sequence (DNA): TGTGCCAGCAGCATAGCCGTCAAAAGTTTAGATGGTGAGACCCAGTACTTC.

This clonotype was found a few times. The chain recombines TRBV7-2 with TRBJ2-7, with D possibly called TRBD1 or TRBD2 (5 bases each). Between the trimmed V and J ends, which lost 4 bases and 7 bases, there was a span of 14 bases. Germline V lookup: CDR1 SGHTA, CDR2 FQGNSA. There are 13 residues in the CDR3. CDR3 nucleotides: TGTGCCAGCAGCTCGGGACCGGCGGGTGAGCAGTACTTC. Translation: CASSSGPAGEQYF.

This chain joins TRBV7-8 and TRBJ1-6; TRBD1 matches at 9 bases. Germline V gene lookup returns CDR1 SGHVS and CDR2 FQNEAQ. CDR3 length: 15 residues. The junction had 4 bases not matched to a gene; V was cut back by 1 base and J by 9 bases. As DNA, the CDR3 is TGTGCCAGCAGCTTAGAGCGGGACAGGGTTTCACCCCTCCACTTT. Translation: CASSLERDRVSPLHF.

The chain carries TRBV12-3 or TRBV12-4 and TRBJ2-1, with D possibly being TRBD2 (6 bases). V shed 5 bases and J shed 10 bases, with 18 bases lying between them. This CDR3 is built from 14 residues. In nucleotides, the CDR3 is TGTGCCAGCAGTCCACGGGGACTGCCTGGGGAGCAGTTCTTC. Its translation: CASSPRGLPGEQFF.

V is TRBV20-1 and J is TRBJ1-1, with D possibly being TRBD1 (5 bases). CDR1 is DFQATT, CDR2 SNEGSKA, per germline (reference sequence). The CDR3 runs 10 residues. Deletions cut 0 bases from V and 14 bases from J, with 10 bases between. The CDR3 spells CSARETEGFF. For the CDR3, the DNA is TGCAGTGCTAGAGAGACGGAGGGGTTCTTT.

This clonotype was detected ten times or more. This chain uses TRBV20-1 with TRBJ1-6; TRBD1 matches at 8 bases. V shed 6 bases and J 7 bases; nucleotides not matched to a gene: 11. The CDR3 is made up of 15 amino acids. Germline V lookup: CDR1 DFQATT, CDR2 SNEGSKA (reference sequence). CDR3 amino acids: CSAIRAGTGNSPLHF. For the CDR3, the DNA is TGCAGTGCCATTCGTGCCGGGACAGGCAATTCACCCCTCCACTTT.

This clonotype has a handful of counts. V usage is TRBV10-2 and J usage is TRBJ1-5; D is unclear. V lost 3 bases and J 0 bases, leaving 12 bases between the germline ends. This CDR3 is built from 16 residues. Germline V gives CDR1 WSHSY, CDR2 SAAADI. CDR3 nucleotides: TGCGCCAGCAGTGAAAGTAGAGGCTATAGCAATCAGCCCCAGCATTTT. Protein: CASSESRGYSNQPQHF.

This chain joins TRBV7-2 and TRBJ2-1; tentatively, D is TRBD2 (7 bases). V dropped 2 bases and J dropped 7 bases, with 15 bases sitting between them. Germline CDR1 is SGHTA and CDR2 is FQGNSA. This CDR3 contains 15 residues. DNA for the CDR3: TGTGCCAGCAGCTTACTGGGGGGGCCCTCTAATGAGCAGTTCTTC. Translation gives CASSLLGGPSNEQFF.

This clonotype has more than one count but fewer than ten. The rearrangement joins TRBV20-1 to TRBJ1-3, with 10 positions matching TRBD1. CDR3 length: 16 amino acids. J was trimmed by 4 bases and V by 0 bases; bases with no gene match: 6. Germline V gene data show CDR1 as DFQATT and CDR2 as SNEGSKA (reference sequence). The CDR3 DNA sequence: TGCAGTGCTAGAGATCCGGGACAGGGGATAGGAAACACCATATATTTT. Amino acids: CSARDPGQGIGNTIYF.

This clonotype was seen repeatedly, ten times or more. The V and J genes are TRBV10-3 and TRBJ1-6; a possible D gene is TRBD1 (5 bases). The length of the CDR3 is 15 residues. Per the germline V gene, CDR1 is ENHRY and CDR2 is SYGVKD. V was pared by 6 bases and J by 3 bases, with 12 bases between. The CDR3 DNA is TGTGCCATCAGCCCTGGGCAGGGCTATAATTCACCCCTCCACTTT. Encoded protein: CAISPGQGYNSPLHF.

The rearrangement uses TRBV29-1 and TRBJ2-5; D is unclear. This CDR3 region has 13 residues. Germline V gene lookup returns CDR1 SQVTM and CDR2 ANQGSEA. Trimming took off 4 bases at V and 2 bases at J, with 11 bases between the two ends. For the CDR3, the DNA is TGCAGCGTTGGGAAGGGTACGCAAGAGACCCAGTACTTC. It codes for CSVGKGTQETQYF.

This clonotype was counted many times. The chain links TRBV20-1 to TRBJ1-1; D is unresolved. The CDR3 totals 14 residues. The V and J ends lost 0 bases and 4 bases respectively, with 12 bases between them. Germline CDR1 reads DFQATT; CDR2 reads SNEGSKA (reference sequence). This CDR3 is CSARDGRLSTEAFF. The DNA of the CDR3 is TGCAGTGCTAGAGACGGACGACTGAGCACTGAAGCTTTCTTT.

In its sample, this clonotype was seen a few times. The CDR3 DNA follows: TGTGCCAGCAGCGTAGTCTGGAATGAGCAGTTCTTC. It encodes CASSVVWNEQFF. The chain employs TRBV9 and TRBJ2-1; unclear D gene. The CDR3 length is 12 residues. The V and J ends lost 0 bases and 7 bases respectively, with 5 bases between them. CDR1 SGDLS and CDR2 YYNGEE come from the germline V gene.